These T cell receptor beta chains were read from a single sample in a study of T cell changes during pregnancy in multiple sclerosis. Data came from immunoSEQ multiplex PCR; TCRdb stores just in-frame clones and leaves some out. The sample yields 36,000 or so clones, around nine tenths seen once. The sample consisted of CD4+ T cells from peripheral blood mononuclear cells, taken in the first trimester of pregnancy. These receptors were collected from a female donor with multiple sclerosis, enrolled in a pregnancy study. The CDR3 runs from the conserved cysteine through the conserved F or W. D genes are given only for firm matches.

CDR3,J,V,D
CASSPEKGGGQPQHF,TRBJ1-5,TRBV2,.
CASSLEGVRGGYGYTF,TRBJ1-2,TRBV5-4,.
CASSSSLISNYGYTF,TRBJ1-2,TRBV11-2,.
CASSLVTGFRVYNEQFF,TRBJ2-1,TRBV28,.
CASLKMGAFSTEAFF,TRBJ1-1,TRBV5-6,.
CASSVEGVLNSPLHF,TRBJ1-6,TRBV9,.
CASSLLGQGNEKLFF,TRBJ1-4,TRBV5-6,TRBD1
CASSPEGQGVGGYTF,TRBJ1-2,TRBV6-6,TRBD1
CASSVLVLSNYGYTF,TRBJ1-2,TRBV6-1,.
CAWSVQGVPHGYTF,TRBJ1-2,TRBV30,TRBD1
CASSHDRAKVTGELFF,TRBJ2-2,TRBV4-1,TRBD1
CASSFGLAGDETQYF,TRBJ2-5,TRBV5-1,TRBD2
CASSLGGTSGLSYEQYF,TRBJ2-7,TRBV11-1,TRBD2
CSVTGRETQYF,TRBJ2-5,TRBV29-1,.
CASSSGGLGQPQHF,TRBJ1-5,TRBV5-1,TRBD1
CSVSAPPTVNTEAFF,TRBJ1-1,TRBV29-1,.
CASNPTANTGELFF,TRBJ2-2,TRBV5-1,.
CASSFRADTQYF,TRBJ2-3,TRBV5-1,.
CASSVRAGNTEAFF,TRBJ1-1,TRBV9,.
CASSSGTAGGYEQYF,TRBJ2-7,TRBV2,.
CASSIEGGRQPQHF,TRBJ1-5,TRBV19,TRBD1
CASSYSGQGAGKLFF,TRBJ1-4,TRBV6-5,TRBD1
CASTLTSGRLTDTQYF,TRBJ2-3,TRBV2,TRBD2
CASSLSTGRGQETQYF,TRBJ2-5,TRBV7-3,.
CASRTRGRENTEAFF,TRBJ1-1,TRBV25-1,TRBD1
CASSMPGANSNQPQHF,TRBJ1-5,TRBV19,.
CASSFSGMDTDTQYF,TRBJ2-3,TRBV11-3,TRBD2
CASSQGGEGGQPQHF,TRBJ1-5,TRBV4-2,.
CASSAPGRGAETQYF,TRBJ2-5,TRBV7-2,.
CASRQSAGDGYTF,TRBJ1-2,TRBV7-3,.
CASRWGRRGRDLNYGYTF,TRBJ1-2,TRBV28,TRBD1
CASSYSQTAQETQYF,TRBJ2-5,TRBV6-6,.
CASSLLGANEQFF,TRBJ2-1,TRBV7-3,.
CASSQVGLGTDTQYF,TRBJ2-3,TRBV4-1,.
CASSQGRGPNEKLFF,TRBJ1-4,TRBV6-1,.
CASSREGMNTEAFF,TRBJ1-1,TRBV18,.
CASSSRPNRDIGGYTF,TRBJ1-2,TRBV5-1,.
CASSIHGQGRNQPQHF,TRBJ1-5,TRBV19,.
CASSLEISNQPQHF,TRBJ1-5,TRBV28,.
CASSQQTSGLPYNEQFF,TRBJ2-1,TRBV5-1,TRBD2
CASSRDRVPRYEQYF,TRBJ2-7,TRBV14,TRBD1
CASRPDSTEAFF,TRBJ1-1,TRBV2,.
CASSLGTSGYNEQFF,TRBJ2-1,TRBV9,TRBD2
CAWSVRSRGAQPQHF,TRBJ1-5,TRBV30,.
CASSHVGLAGNIQYF,TRBJ2-4,TRBV6-5,TRBD2
CASSVSPSGLGYEQFF,TRBJ2-1,TRBV9,.
CASRKPWETGANVLTF,TRBJ2-6,TRBV28,.
CASSQALNLGEQYF,TRBJ2-7,TRBV5-1,.
CASSSIAGGSYEQYF,TRBJ2-7,TRBV6-5,.
CASRRQGSDGYTF,TRBJ1-2,TRBV9,TRBD1
CASSGTREGQKAYEQYF,TRBJ2-7,TRBV6-1,.
CASSVTGTANYGYTF,TRBJ1-2,TRBV6-1,TRBD1
CASSLRIGLAGRRTTDTQYF,TRBJ2-3,TRBV27,TRBD2
CASISRAGGTEAFF,TRBJ1-1,TRBV10-2,TRBD1
CASSQRGAGGLETQYF,TRBJ2-5,TRBV4-1,TRBD2
CASSARTSTDTQYF,TRBJ2-3,TRBV6-5,.
CASSQGQGVEETQYF,TRBJ2-5,TRBV4-1,TRBD1
CASSLGAGQELFF,TRBJ2-2,TRBV5-1,.
CASSPSGTGGFGYTF,TRBJ1-2,TRBV7-9,TRBD1